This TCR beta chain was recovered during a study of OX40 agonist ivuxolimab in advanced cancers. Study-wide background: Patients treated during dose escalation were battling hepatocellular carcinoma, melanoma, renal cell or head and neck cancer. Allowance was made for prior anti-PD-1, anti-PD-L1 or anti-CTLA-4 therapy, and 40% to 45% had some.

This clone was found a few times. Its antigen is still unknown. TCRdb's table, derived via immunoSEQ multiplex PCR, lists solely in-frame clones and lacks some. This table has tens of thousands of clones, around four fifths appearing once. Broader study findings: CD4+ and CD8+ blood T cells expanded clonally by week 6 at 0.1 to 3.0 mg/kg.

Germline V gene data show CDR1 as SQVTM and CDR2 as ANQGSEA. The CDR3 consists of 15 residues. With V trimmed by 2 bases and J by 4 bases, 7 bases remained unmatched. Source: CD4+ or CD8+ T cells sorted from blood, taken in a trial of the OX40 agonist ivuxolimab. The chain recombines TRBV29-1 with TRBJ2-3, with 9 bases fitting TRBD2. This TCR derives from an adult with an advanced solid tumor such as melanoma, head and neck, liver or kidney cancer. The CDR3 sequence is CSVESLREGADTQYF. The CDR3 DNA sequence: TGCAGCGTTGAAAGTTTGCGGGAGGGCGCAGATACGCAGTATTTT.